This T cell receptor (beta chain) was documented in a study of T cell changes during pregnancy in multiple sclerosis. Here immunoSEQ multiplex PCR was the method, and the copy in TCRdb shows in-frame clones only, minus some. Of 120,000 or so clones in the sample, 80% to 95% were seen once. The CDR3 is made up of 14 amino acids. V lost 1 base to trimming and J lost 6 bases, with 11 bases between them. Per germline, CDR1 SEHNR and CDR2 FQNEAQ (reference sequence). Sequencing used peripheral blood, obtained before pregnancy. The sequence was collected from a female donor with multiple sclerosis, enrolled in a pregnancy study. This sequence joins TRBV7-9 and TRBJ2-3; possible D gene TRBD2, 6 bases. The CDR3 nucleotides are TGTGCCAGCAGCTTAGATGGTGGAGGGGATACGCAGTATTTT. This gives the protein CASSLDGGGDTQYF.